These 23 T cell receptor beta chains came from one sample sequenced in a study of blood T cell repertoires in COVID-19. Sequenced by immunoSEQ multiplex PCR; TCRdb stores in-frame clones only, minus some. The sample holds around 25,000 clones; 80% to 90% are singletons and the top ten take around 2.8%. The sample comprised peripheral blood. Source of these receptors: a human donor in a cohort sampled during active COVID-19.

This chain uses TRBV28 with TRBJ2-7; 8 bases match TRBD1. Germline lookup yields CDR1 MDHEN and CDR2 SYDVKM. Germline trimming cut 5 bases from V and 3 bases from J; bases unmatched to any gene: 6. The CDR3 consists of 14 residues. The CDR3: CASSPSDRDYEQYF. CDR3 coding DNA: TGTGCCAGCAGTCCCTCGGACAGGGACTACGAGCAGTACTTC.

This chain connects TRBV5-5 to TRBJ2-7; D is perhaps TRBD1 (7 bases). Between the trimmed V and J ends, which lost 0 bases and 3 bases, there was a span of 16 bases. The CDR3 contains 16 residues. Germline V gene data show CDR1 as SGHKS and CDR2 as YYEKEE (reference sequence). CDR3 in amino acids: CASSLAPRGDLYEQYF. The CDR3 DNA reads as TGTGCCAGCAGCTTGGCCCCCAGGGGGGACCTCTACGAGCAGTACTTC.

The V call is TRBV6-5, the J call TRBJ1-1, with D unclear. There are 13 residues in the CDR3. V gave up 6 bases and J gave up 2 bases, with 10 bases separating them. Germline V lookup: CDR1 MNHEY, CDR2 SVGAGI. CDR3 sequence reads: CASRETENTEAFF. CDR3 nucleotides: TGTGCCAGCAGGGAGACGGAAAACACTGAAGCTTTCTTT.

This clone has only one observation. The rearrangement links TRBV5-5 to TRBJ1-4; D unresolved. V shed 2 bases and J shed 5 bases, with 16 bases lying between them. The CDR3 contains 16 residues. Germline lookup yields CDR1 SGHKS and CDR2 YYEKEE (reference sequence). CDR3 sequence: CASSLGGPGNNEKLFF. The CDR3 DNA sequence: TGTGCCAGCAGCTTAGGAGGGCCCGGAAACAATGAAAAACTGTTTTTT.

The gene calls are TRBV6-5 and TRBJ2-7; no clear D. Per germline, CDR1 MNHEY and CDR2 SVGAGI. V shed 5 bases and J shed 5 bases, with 10 bases lying between them. This CDR3 contains 12 residues. The CDR3 nucleotides are TGTGCCAGCAGTAGTCTAACAGACGAGCAGTACTTC. Translated, it gives CASSSLTDEQYF.

This chain connects TRBV7-8 to TRBJ2-7, with TRBD2 matching over 7 bases. With V trimmed by 4 bases and J by 4 bases, 16 bases remained unmatched. CDR1 and CDR2 from the germline V gene are SGHVS and FQNEAQ. The CDR3 has 17 amino acids. CDR3 DNA: TGTGCCAGCAGCTCCTTTGAGGCGGCGGGAGTCGGTTACGAGCAGTACTTC. Translated: CASSSFEAAGVGYEQYF.

This clone is a singleton in its sample. V usage is TRBV2 and J usage is TRBJ1-6; 8 bases agree with TRBD1. J gave up 11 bases and V 6 bases, and 12 bases lay outside the gene matches. The CDR3 extends over 15 amino acids. CDR1 SNHLY and CDR2 FYNNEI come from the germline V gene. The CDR3 sequence is CASRGTGTTPAPLHF. CDR3 DNA sequence: TGTGCCAGCAGAGGGACAGGTACTACCCCAGCACCCCTCCACTTT.

This chain joins TRBV5-5 and TRBJ2-5, with 7 bases identical to TRBD2. The V segment lost 4 bases and the J segment 0 bases; nucleotides outside the gene matches: 9. Looked up from germline, CDR1 is SGHKS and CDR2 is YYEKEE (reference sequence). The CDR3 is made up of 16 amino acids. This chain's CDR3 is CASSPRHGGYQETQYF. In DNA, the CDR3 is TGTGCCAGCAGCCCCCGACACGGGGGGTACCAAGAGACCCAGTACTTC. Filled out from reference TRBV5-5 and TRBJ2-5, the complete variable domain reads DAGVTQSPTHLIKTRGQQVTLRCSPISGHKSVSWYQQVLGQGPQFIFQYYEKEERGRGNFPDRFSARQFPNYSSELNVNALLLGDSALYLCASSPRHGGYQETQYFGPGTRLLVL.

The chain links TRBV2 to TRBJ1-5; D remains unclear. V lost 0 bases to trimming and J lost 6 bases, with 3 bases between them. Germline V lookup: CDR1 SNHLY, CDR2 FYNNEI. This CDR3 is 12 amino acids long. CDR3 sequence reads: CASSEAFQPQHF. In nucleotides, the CDR3 is TGTGCCAGCAGTGAAGCCTTTCAGCCCCAGCATTTT.

This chain joins TRBV18 and TRBJ2-3; 9 nucleotides agree with TRBD2. J gave up 2 bases and V 0 bases, and 9 bases lay outside the gene matches. The CDR3 has 18 amino acids. Germline CDR1 reads KGHSH; CDR2 reads LQKENI. CDR3 coding DNA: TGTGCCAGCTCACCACCCGGGCCGGCGGGGGGGATCACAGATACGCAGTATTTT. Residues: CASSPPGPAGGITDTQYF.

The rearrangement joins TRBV19 to TRBJ2-1, with 9 bases that match TRBD2. This CDR3 comprises 14 residues. The germline V gene encodes CDR1 LNHDA and CDR2 SQIVND (reference sequence). J gave up 12 bases and V 7 bases, and 13 bases lay outside the gene matches. CDR3 residues: CASTSMPAGGGQFF. CDR3 nucleotides: TGTGCCAGTACCTCGATGCCAGCGGGAGGTGGGCAGTTCTTC.

J is TRBJ2-6 and V is TRBV27; 7 bases match TRBD2. Germline CDR1 and CDR2: MNHEY and SMNVEV (reference sequence). The CDR3 has 18 amino acids. Losses at the gene ends were 3 bases for V and 2 bases for J; bases not matched to a gene: 10. The CDR3 DNA sequence: TGTGCCAGCAGTTTTTCCGGGGAGGGAGGAGCTGGGGCCAACGTCCTGACTTTC. Translation gives CASSFSGEGGAGANVLTF.

The rearrangement joins TRBV9 to TRBJ2-1, with 11 bases fitting TRBD1. Per the germline V gene, CDR1 is SGDLS and CDR2 is YYNGEE. The length of the CDR3 is 15 residues. Trimming removed 3 bases from V and 4 bases from J; junction bases left unmatched: 3. CDR3 loop: CASSGGQGAYNEQFF. DNA of the CDR3: TGTGCCAGCAGCGGTGGACAGGGGGCTTACAATGAGCAGTTCTTC. Combining the CDR3 with reference TRBV9 and TRBJ2-1 gives the whole variable domain DSGVTQTPKHLITATGQRVTLRCSPRSGDLSVYWYQQSLDQGLQFLIQYYNGEERAKGNILERFSAQQFPDLHSELNLSSLELGDSALYFCASSGGQGAYNEQFFGPGTRLTVL.

The rearrangement joins TRBV10-1 to TRBJ2-2, with D maybe TRBD2 (6 bases). Germline lookup yields CDR1 WNHNN and CDR2 SYGVQD (reference sequence). CDR3 size: 15 residues. Trimming took off 4 bases at V and 6 bases at J, with 15 bases between the two ends. The CDR3 nucleotides read TGCGCCAGCAGTGGGACCGGGGGAACCGCCGGGGAGCTGTTTTTT. Its protein is CASSGTGGTAGELFF.

The rearrangement joins TRBV11-2 to TRBJ1-2, with D tentatively TRBD1 (6 bases). Germline V gene data show CDR1 as SGHAT and CDR2 as FQNNGV. This CDR3 has 15 residues. Between the trimmed V and J ends, which lost 6 bases and 4 bases, there was a span of 18 bases. The CDR3 DNA reads TGTGCCAGCAGTTATGGGACAATAATGAGCTATGGCTACACCTTC. Translated: CASSYGTIMSYGYTF.

The chain couples TRBV4-1 to TRBJ2-1; 11 positions agree with TRBD2. The V segment lost 3 bases and the J segment 5 bases; nucleotides outside the gene matches: 6. The CDR3 totals 16 residues. Germline values: CDR1 MGHRA, CDR2 YSYEKL. CDR3 in DNA: TGCGCCAGCAGCCAGACACTAGCGGGGGACGACAATGAGCAGTTCTTC. It translates to CASSQTLAGDDNEQFF.

The CDR3 nucleotides are TGTGCCAGCAACCAGGACAGCTCGGAAAAACTGTTTTTT. Translation: CASNQDSSEKLFF. The chain uses TRBV6-6 and TRBJ1-4; weak D call: TRBD1 (6 bases). This CDR3 is built from 13 residues. Between the trimmed V and J ends, which lost 7 bases and 8 bases, there was a span of 14 bases. Germline-derived CDR1 and CDR2 are MNHNY and SVGAGI (reference sequence).

This clone appeared once. The J gene is TRBJ1-5, the V gene TRBV11-3; D perhaps matches TRBD1 (6 bases). The CDR3 is made up of 16 amino acids. Trimming removed 8 bases from V and 0 bases from J, with 17 bases in between. Germline values: CDR1 SGHNT, CDR2 YENEEA. DNA of the CDR3: TGTGCCAGCCCCGAAGGACAGTCTTATAGCAATCAGCCCCAGCATTTT. Translation gives CASPEGQSYSNQPQHF.

V usage is TRBV25-1 and J usage is TRBJ2-7; 10 nucleotides align to TRBD2. The CDR3 is 15 amino acids. Germline V gene sequence: CDR1 MGHDK, CDR2 SYGVNS. V trimming: 6 bases; J trimming: 1 base; junction bases outside the gene matches: 6. The CDR3 loop reads CASSSTSGVSYEQYF. Here the CDR3 DNA reads TGTGCCAGCAGCTCAACTAGCGGGGTATCCTACGAGCAGTACTTC.

This clone appeared a single time. This sequence joins TRBV19 and TRBJ2-7, with TRBD2 matching 9 bases. Germline lookup yields CDR1 LNHDA and CDR2 SQIVND (reference sequence). The CDR3 runs 15 residues. V dropped 1 base and J dropped 2; count of bases not matched to a gene: 3. The chain's CDR3 is CASSIGLAGAYEQYF. CDR3 coding DNA: TGTGCCAGTAGTATAGGGTTAGCGGGGGCCTACGAGCAGTACTTC.

The gene calls are TRBV6-5 and TRBJ1-2; D is possibly TRBD1 (6 bases). The CDR3 spans 14 residues. V lost 2 bases and J 4 bases, leaving 11 bases between the germline ends. CDR1 is MNHEY, CDR2 SVGAGI, per germline. DNA of the CDR3: TGTGCCAGCAGTTACGGACAGAGCTCCTATGGCTACACCTTC. Protein sequence: CASSYGQSSYGYTF.

In DNA, the CDR3 is TGTGCCAGCAGCTCAACTCCGGGACAGGCCGACACCGGGGAGCTGTTTTTT. It specifies CASSSTPGQADTGELFF. This sequence joins TRBV5-4 and TRBJ2-2; TRBD1 agrees at 8 bases. Trimming removed 3 bases from V and 3 bases from J; junction bases left unmatched: 10. The germline V gene has CDR1 SGHNT and CDR2 YYREEE (reference sequence). The CDR3 sequence is 17 residues long.

The chain employs TRBV19 and TRBJ1-6; possibly TRBD1 for D (6 bases). V lost 7 bases, J lost 15 bases, and 19 bases lay in between. The CDR3 is 13 amino acids. CDR1 is LNHDA and CDR2 is SQIVND in the germline V gene (reference sequence). The CDR3 is CASTNHDRSLLHF. The DNA of the CDR3 is TGTGCCAGTACCAATCACGACAGGTCCCTCCTCCACTTT.